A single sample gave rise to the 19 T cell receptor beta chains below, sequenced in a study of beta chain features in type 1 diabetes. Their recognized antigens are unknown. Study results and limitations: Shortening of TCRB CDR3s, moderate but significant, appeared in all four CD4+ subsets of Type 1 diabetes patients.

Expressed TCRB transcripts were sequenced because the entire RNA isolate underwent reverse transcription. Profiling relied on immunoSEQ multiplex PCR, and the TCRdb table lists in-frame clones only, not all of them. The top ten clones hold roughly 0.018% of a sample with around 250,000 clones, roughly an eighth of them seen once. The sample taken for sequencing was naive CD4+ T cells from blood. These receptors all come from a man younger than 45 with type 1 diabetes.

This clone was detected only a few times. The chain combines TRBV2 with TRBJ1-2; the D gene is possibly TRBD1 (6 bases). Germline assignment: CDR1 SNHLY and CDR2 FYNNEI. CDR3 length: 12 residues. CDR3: CAARGDSYGYTF. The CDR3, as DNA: TGTGCTGCCAGGGGAGATAGCTATGGCTACACCTTC.

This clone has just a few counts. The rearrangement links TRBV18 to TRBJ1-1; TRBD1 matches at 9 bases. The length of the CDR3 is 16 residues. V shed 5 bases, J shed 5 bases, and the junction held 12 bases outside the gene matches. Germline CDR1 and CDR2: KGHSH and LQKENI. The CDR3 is CASSTRGTGSSTEAFF. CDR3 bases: TGTGCCAGCTCAACAAGAGGGACAGGGTCTTCGACTGAAGCTTTCTTT.

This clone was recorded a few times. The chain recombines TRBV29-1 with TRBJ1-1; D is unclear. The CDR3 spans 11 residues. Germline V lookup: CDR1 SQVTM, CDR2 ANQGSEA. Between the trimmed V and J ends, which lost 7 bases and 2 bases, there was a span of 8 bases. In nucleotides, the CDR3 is TGCAGCGCAACTTCAAACACTGAAGCTTTCTTT. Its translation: CSATSNTEAFF.

This CDR3 is CASSSGTSTEGTDTQYF. CDR3 coding DNA: TGCGCCAGCAGCTCCGGGACTAGCACCGAAGGCACAGATACGCAGTATTTT. The chain is built from TRBV5-1 and TRBJ2-3; 9 positions agree with TRBD2. V shed 3 bases, J shed 1 base, and the junction held 9 bases outside the gene matches. There are 17 residues in the CDR3. Germline-derived CDR1 and CDR2 are SGHRS and YFSETQ.

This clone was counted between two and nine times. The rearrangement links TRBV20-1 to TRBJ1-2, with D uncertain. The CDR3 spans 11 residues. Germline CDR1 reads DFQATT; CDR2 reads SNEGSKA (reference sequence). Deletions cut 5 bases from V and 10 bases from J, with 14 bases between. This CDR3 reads CSAPERVDYTF. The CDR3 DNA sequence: TGCAGTGCTCCCGAGAGGGTCGACTACACCTTC.

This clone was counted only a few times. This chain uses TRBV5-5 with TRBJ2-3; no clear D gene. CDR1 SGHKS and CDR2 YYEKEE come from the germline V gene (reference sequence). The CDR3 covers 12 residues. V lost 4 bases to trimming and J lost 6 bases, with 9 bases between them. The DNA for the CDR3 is TGTGCCAGCAGCATATATGTGGATACGCAGTATTTT. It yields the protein CASSIYVDTQYF. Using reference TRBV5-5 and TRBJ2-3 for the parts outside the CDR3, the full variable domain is DAGVTQSPTHLIKTRGQQVTLRCSPISGHKSVSWYQQVLGQGPQFIFQYYEKEERGRGNFPDRFSARQFPNYSSELNVNALLLGDSALYLCASSIYVDTQYFGPGTRLTVL.

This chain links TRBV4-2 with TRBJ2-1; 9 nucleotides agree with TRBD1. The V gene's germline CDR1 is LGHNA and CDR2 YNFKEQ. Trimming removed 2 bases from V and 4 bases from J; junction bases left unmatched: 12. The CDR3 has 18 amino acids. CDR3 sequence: CASSQTPRGTGPYNEQFF. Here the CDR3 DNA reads TGTGCCAGCAGCCAAACCCCGAGGGGGACAGGGCCTTACAATGAGCAGTTCTTC.

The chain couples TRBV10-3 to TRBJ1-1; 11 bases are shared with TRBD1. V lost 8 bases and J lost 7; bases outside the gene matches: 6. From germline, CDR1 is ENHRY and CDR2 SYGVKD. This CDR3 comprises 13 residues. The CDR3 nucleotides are TGTGCCATCTTTGGACAGGGGGCCGATGAAGCTTTCTTT. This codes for CAIFGQGADEAFF.

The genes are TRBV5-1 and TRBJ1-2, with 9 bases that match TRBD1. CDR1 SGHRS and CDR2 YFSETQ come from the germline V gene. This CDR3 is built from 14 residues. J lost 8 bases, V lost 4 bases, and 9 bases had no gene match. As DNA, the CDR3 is TGCGCCAGCAGCGCGACAGGGGGTTTAGACGGCTACACCTTC. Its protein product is CASSATGGLDGYTF.

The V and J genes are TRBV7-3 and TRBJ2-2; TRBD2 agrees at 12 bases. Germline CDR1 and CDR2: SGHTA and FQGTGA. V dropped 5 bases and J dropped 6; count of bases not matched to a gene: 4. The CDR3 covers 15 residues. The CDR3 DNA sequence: TGTGCCAGCAGCCTAGCGGGAGGGATGGCCGGGGAGCTGTTTTTT. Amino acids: CASSLAGGMAGELFF. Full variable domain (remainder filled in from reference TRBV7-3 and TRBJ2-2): GAGVSQTPSNKVTEKGKYVELRCDPISGHTALYWYRQSLGQGPEFLIYFQGTGAADDSGLPNDRFFAVRPEGSVSTLKIQRTERGDSAVYLCASSLAGGMAGELFFGEGSRLTVL.

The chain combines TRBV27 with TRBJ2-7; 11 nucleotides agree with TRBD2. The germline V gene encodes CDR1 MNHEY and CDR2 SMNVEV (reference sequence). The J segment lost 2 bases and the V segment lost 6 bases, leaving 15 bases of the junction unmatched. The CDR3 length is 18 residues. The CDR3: CASRPPLGRLAGTYEQYF. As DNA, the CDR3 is TGTGCCAGCAGACCTCCTTTAGGGAGACTAGCGGGAACCTACGAGCAGTACTTC.

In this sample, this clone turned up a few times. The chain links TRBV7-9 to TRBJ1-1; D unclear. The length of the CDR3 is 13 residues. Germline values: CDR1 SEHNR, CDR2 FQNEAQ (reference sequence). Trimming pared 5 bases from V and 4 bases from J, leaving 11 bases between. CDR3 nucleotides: TGTGCCAGCAGCCGAATCGAGGGCACTGAAGCTTTCTTT. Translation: CASSRIEGTEAFF.

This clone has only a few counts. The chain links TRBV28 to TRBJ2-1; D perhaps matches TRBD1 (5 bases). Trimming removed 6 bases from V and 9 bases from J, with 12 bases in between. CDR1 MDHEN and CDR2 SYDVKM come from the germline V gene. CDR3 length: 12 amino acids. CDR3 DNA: TGTGCCAGCAGCCTCAGGGCCGCTGAGCAGTTCTTC. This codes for CASSLRAAEQFF.

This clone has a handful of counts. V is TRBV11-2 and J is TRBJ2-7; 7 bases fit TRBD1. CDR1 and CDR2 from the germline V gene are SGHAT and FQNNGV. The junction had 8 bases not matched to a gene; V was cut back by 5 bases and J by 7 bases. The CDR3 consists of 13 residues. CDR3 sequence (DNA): TGTGCCAGCAGCGGCAAGGGGGCACGGGAGCAGTACTTC. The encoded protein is CASSGKGAREQYF. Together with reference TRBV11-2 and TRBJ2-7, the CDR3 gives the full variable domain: EAGVAQSPRYKIIEKRQSVAFWCNPISGHATLYWYQQILGQGPKLLIQFQNNGVVDDSQLPKDRFSAERLKGVDSTLKIQPAKLEDSAVYLCASSGKGAREQYFGPGTRLTVT.

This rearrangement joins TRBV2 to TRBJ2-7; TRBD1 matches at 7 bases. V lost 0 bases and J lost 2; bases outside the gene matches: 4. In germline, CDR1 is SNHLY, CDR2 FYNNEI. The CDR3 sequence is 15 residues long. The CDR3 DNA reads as TGTGCCAGCAGTGAAGCGGGGACAGCCACCTACGAGCAGTACTTC. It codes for CASSEAGTATYEQYF.

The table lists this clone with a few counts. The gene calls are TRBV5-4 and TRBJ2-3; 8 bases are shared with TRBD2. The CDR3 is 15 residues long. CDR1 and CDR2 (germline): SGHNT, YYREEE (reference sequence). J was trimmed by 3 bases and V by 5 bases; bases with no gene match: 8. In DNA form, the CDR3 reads TGTGCCAGCAGGGGAAGCGGGAGTTGGACAGATACGCAGTATTTT. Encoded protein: CASRGSGSWTDTQYF.

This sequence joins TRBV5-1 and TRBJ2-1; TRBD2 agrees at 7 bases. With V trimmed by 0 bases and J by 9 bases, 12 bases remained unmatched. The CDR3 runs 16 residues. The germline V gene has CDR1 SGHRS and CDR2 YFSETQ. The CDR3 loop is CASSLVASGYKSEQFF. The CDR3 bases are TGCGCCAGCAGCTTGGTGGCTAGCGGATACAAGTCTGAGCAGTTCTTC.

The chain's CDR3 is CASSVGKLYGYTF. The CDR3 bases are TGTGCCAGCAGTGTCGGGAAACTCTATGGCTACACCTTC. The chain carries TRBV2 and TRBJ1-2; no firm D call. The germline V gene has CDR1 SNHLY and CDR2 FYNNEI. The CDR3 contains 13 residues. The germline V and J ends were trimmed by 4 bases and 4 bases, with 10 bases remaining between them.

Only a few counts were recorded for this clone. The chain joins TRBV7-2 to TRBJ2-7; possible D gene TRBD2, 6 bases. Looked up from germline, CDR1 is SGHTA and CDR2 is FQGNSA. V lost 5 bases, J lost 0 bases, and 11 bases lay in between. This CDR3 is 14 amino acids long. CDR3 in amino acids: CASSLSTSSYEQYF. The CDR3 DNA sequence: TGTGCCAGCAGCCTTTCGACTAGCTCCTACGAGCAGTACTTC.